This T cell receptor beta chain was profiled in a study of T cell repertoires in cytomegalovirus infection. Study-level findings and limits: Individuals carrying CMV plus the relevant HLA were identified by cumulative frequency of public TCR beta families.

This clonotype was counted a few times. As yet, its antigen is unknown. The CDR3 runs to 14 residues. Between the trimmed V and J ends, which lost 2 bases and 3 bases, there was a span of 11 bases. The V gene's germline CDR1 is MNHEY and CDR2 SMNVEV (reference sequence). TCRdb reanalysed the reads using MiXCR and keeps one entry per CDR3 protein. The data show tens of thousands of distinct CDR3 sequences, 20% to 25% seen once. V gene TRBV27 combines with J gene TRBJ2-7; D is unresolved. The receptor was isolated from a human donor in good health (CMV status not recorded). Some clones in this sample may be carry-over from other donors' samples. Sample: CD8+ T cells from cultured PBMCs, taken from culture after CMV antigen stimulation. The CDR3 coding sequence is TGTGCCAGCAGTTTAGCTAGTCTCGGCTACGAGCAGTACTTC. Residues: CASSLASLGYEQYF.